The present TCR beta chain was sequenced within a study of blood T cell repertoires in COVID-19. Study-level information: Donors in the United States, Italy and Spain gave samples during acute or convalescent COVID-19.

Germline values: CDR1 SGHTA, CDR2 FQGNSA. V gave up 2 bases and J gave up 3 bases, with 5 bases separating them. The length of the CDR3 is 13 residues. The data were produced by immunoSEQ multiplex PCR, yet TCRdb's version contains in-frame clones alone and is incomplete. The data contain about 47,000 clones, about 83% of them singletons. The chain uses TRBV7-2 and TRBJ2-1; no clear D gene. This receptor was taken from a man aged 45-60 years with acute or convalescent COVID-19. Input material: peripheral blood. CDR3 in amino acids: CASSLSGYNEQFF. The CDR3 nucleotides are TGTGCCAGCAGCTTATCCGGCTACAATGAGCAGTTCTTC.